Listed below are T cell receptor beta chains from one sample, sequenced in a study of siplizumab effects on memory and regulatory T cells. The assay was immunoSEQ multiplex PCR, and TCRdb's table has in-frame clones only and misses some. Altogether roughly 100,000 clones are present, roughly 90% being singletons, with the ten largest covering roughly 1.1%. The specimen was CD4+ T cells sorted from blood. The receptor set was obtained from a human donor in good health. The conserved cysteine and the conserved F or W are not part of the CDR3 here. Clone size appears in some rows only: once, few, many, or a class for an expanded clone.

abundance: -; j_gene: TRBJ2-7; v_gene: TRBV7-9; CDR3aa: ASSLEFYEQY
abundance: -; j_gene: TRBJ2-7; v_gene: TRBV6-1; CDR3aa: ASSEALSGGVSVEQY
abundance: -; j_gene: TRBJ1-1; v_gene: TRBV18; CDR3aa: ASSPLFGARENTEAF
abundance: once; j_gene: TRBJ2-1; v_gene: TRBV6-1; CDR3aa: ASRDPGRWWNEQF
abundance: -; j_gene: TRBJ1-5; v_gene: TRBV18; CDR3aa: ASSPLREGQPQH
abundance: -; j_gene: TRBJ2-7; v_gene: TRBV6-9; CDR3aa: ASSSGFGGAGEQY
abundance: -; j_gene: TRBJ2-7; v_gene: TRBV7-6; CDR3aa: ASARDSKSYEQY
abundance: -; j_gene: TRBJ1-5; v_gene: TRBV7-6; CDR3aa: ASSLAPGNQPQH
abundance: once; j_gene: TRBJ2-1; v_gene: TRBV5-5; CDR3aa: ASSLERVRLF
abundance: -; j_gene: TRBJ2-3; v_gene: TRBV11-3; CDR3aa: ASSPRGGTDTQY
abundance: -; j_gene: TRBJ1-1; v_gene: TRBV6-5; CDR3aa: ASSSPTGKTYEAF
abundance: -; j_gene: TRBJ1-2; v_gene: TRBV4-1; CDR3aa: ASKGQGGQYGYT
abundance: -; j_gene: TRBJ2-7; v_gene: TRBV19; CDR3aa: ATKMTGDYEQY
abundance: -; j_gene: TRBJ2-7; v_gene: TRBV30; CDR3aa: AWSVQRRTARRYEQY
abundance: -; j_gene: TRBJ2-3; v_gene: TRBV19; CDR3aa: ASKPGQEFTQY
abundance: -; j_gene: TRBJ1-5; v_gene: TRBV28; CDR3aa: ASRSGQGVVQPQH
abundance: -; j_gene: TRBJ2-1; v_gene: TRBV5-8; CDR3aa: ASIRAGSYNEQF
abundance: -; j_gene: TRBJ1-1; v_gene: TRBV7-3; CDR3aa: ASSLSGVMGGEAF
abundance: -; j_gene: TRBJ2-2; v_gene: TRBV12-5; CDR3aa: ASGLAGEEAGELF
abundance: -; j_gene: TRBJ2-1; v_gene: TRBV29-1; CDR3aa: SVFSGRTTWEQF
abundance: few; j_gene: TRBJ2-7; v_gene: TRBV2; CDR3aa: ASNPPFEYEQY
abundance: -; j_gene: TRBJ2-1; v_gene: TRBV13; CDR3aa: ASSSTARRLDEQF
abundance: -; j_gene: TRBJ1-1; v_gene: TRBV7-9; CDR3aa: ASSLGQNTEAF
abundance: -; j_gene: TRBJ2-7; v_gene: TRBV27; CDR3aa: ASGTRGLRFYEQY
abundance: -; j_gene: TRBJ1-1; v_gene: TRBV10-3; CDR3aa: AISGTTNTEAF
abundance: once; j_gene: TRBJ2-2; v_gene: TRBV5-8; CDR3aa: ASSFRHPTGELF
abundance: -; j_gene: TRBJ1-1; v_gene: TRBV11-2; CDR3aa: ASSLGGEGEAF
abundance: -; j_gene: TRBJ2-5; v_gene: TRBV25-1; CDR3aa: ASNRERETQY
abundance: -; j_gene: TRBJ2-4; v_gene: TRBV2; CDR3aa: ASSRGTLAKNIQY
abundance: once; j_gene: TRBJ2-1; v_gene: TRBV28; CDR3aa: ASRTSGRHDEQF
abundance: -; j_gene: TRBJ1-3; v_gene: TRBV11-2; CDR3aa: ASSGGPPPNTIY
abundance: once; j_gene: TRBJ2-7; v_gene: TRBV11-1; CDR3aa: ASSTTGTNYYEQY
abundance: -; j_gene: TRBJ1-2; v_gene: TRBV28; CDR3aa: ASSLGTGAYGYT
abundance: -; j_gene: TRBJ1-5; v_gene: TRBV20-1; CDR3aa: SGGVNQPQH
abundance: -; j_gene: TRBJ1-4; v_gene: TRBV30; CDR3aa: AWSVGKTNEKLF
abundance: -; j_gene: TRBJ2-7; v_gene: TRBV6-1; CDR3aa: ASSEITSAYEQY
abundance: -; j_gene: TRBJ2-7; v_gene: TRBV20-1; CDR3aa: SASGVYEQY
abundance: -; j_gene: TRBJ2-5; v_gene: TRBV29-1; CDR3aa: SVEDPVLGQETQY
abundance: once; j_gene: TRBJ1-2; v_gene: TRBV30; CDR3aa: AWRLGGGTNYGYT